A selection of T cell receptor beta chains follows, all from one sample in a study of blood T cell repertoires in COVID-19. Produced via immunoSEQ multiplex PCR; TCRdb's table is partial and in-frame only. The data show over 70,000 clones, around 90% seen once. The material sequenced was peripheral blood. These TCRs come from a woman of 80 years or more with active or convalescent COVID-19. CDR3s include the opening cysteine and the closing phenylalanine or tryptophan. D genes are given only for firm matches. Clone sizes are given selectively: once, few, many, or a class where the clone is expanded.

d_call | clone_size | j_call | v_call | cdr3_aa | cdr3_nt
NA | NA | TRBJ1-1 | TRBV6-2/TRBV6-3 | CASSYFPLMNTEAFF | TGTGCCAGCAGTTATTTTCCCCTTATGAACACTGAAGCTTTCTTT
TRBD1 | once | TRBJ2-7 | TRBV9 | CASSGGTGLAYEQYF | TGTGCCAGCAGCGGGGGGACAGGGTTGGCCTACGAGCAGTACTTC
NA | NA | TRBJ2-1 | TRBV24-1 | CATQGDVLINNEQFF | TGTGCCACCCAGGGTGATGTTTTGATTAACAATGAGCAGTTCTTC
NA | NA | TRBJ2-7 | TRBV5-4 | CASSLQTGPNEQYF | TGTGCCAGCAGCTTACAGACAGGACCGAACGAGCAGTACTTC
NA | NA | TRBJ1-5 | TRBV27 | CASSLTNQPQHF | TGTGCCAGCAGTTTGACTAATCAGCCCCAGCATTTT
NA | NA | TRBJ1-5 | TRBV28 | CASSPRWVREPQHF | TGTGCCAGCAGTCCCCGGTGGGTTCGGGAACCCCAGCATTTT
NA | NA | TRBJ1-4 | TRBV28 | CASSSIRQSMANEKLFF | TGTGCCAGCAGTTCAATCCGACAGTCTATGGCTAATGAAAAACTGTTTTTT
NA | NA | TRBJ2-3 | TRBV4-1 | CASSQPGTATRDTQYF | TGCGCCAGCAGCCAACCAGGGACAGCGACTAGGGATACGCAGTATTTT
TRBD1 | NA | TRBJ1-6 | TRBV19 | CASSIGQGYNSPLHF | TGTGCCAGTAGTATCGGACAGGGGTATAATTCACCCCTCCACTTT
TRBD1 | NA | TRBJ2-7 | TRBV9 | CASSDYSGTGHDEQYF | TGTGCCAGCAGCGATTACTCCGGGACAGGGCATGACGAGCAGTACTTC
TRBD1 | few | TRBJ1-2 | TRBV5-4 | CATTGADYGYTF | TGTGCGACCACAGGGGCAGACTATGGCTACACCTTC
NA | NA | TRBJ2-1 | TRBV9 | CASSRLADPYNEQFF | TGTGCCAGCAGCCGCCTAGCAGATCCCTACAATGAGCAGTTCTTC
NA | NA | TRBJ2-1 | TRBV7-9 | CASSLGGVGSYNEQFF | TGTGCCAGCAGCTTAGGGGGAGTAGGATCCTACAATGAGCAGTTCTTC
NA | few | TRBJ2-1 | TRBV5-6 | CASSWGRSNEQFF | TGTGCCAGCAGCTGGGGCCGGTCCAATGAGCAGTTCTTC
TRBD1 | NA | TRBJ1-2 | TRBV7-2 | CASSIRTGENGYTF | TGTGCCAGCAGCATTCGGACAGGGGAGAATGGCTACACCTTC
NA | NA | TRBJ2-4 | TRBV19 | CASSIEGVGLAKNIQYF | TGTGCCAGTAGTATAGAGGGAGTTGGGCTAGCCAAAAACATTCAGTACTTC
NA | NA | TRBJ2-7 | TRBV27 | CASSGGFAYEQYF | TGTGCCAGCAGTGGGGGGTTCGCCTACGAGCAGTACTTC
NA | NA | TRBJ2-7 | TRBV2 | CASMKDILSYEQYF | TGTGCCAGCATGAAGGACATACTCTCCTACGAGCAGTACTTC
TRBD1 | NA | TRBJ2-1 | TRBV7-2 | CASSLRTGSNEQFF | TGTGCCAGCAGCTTGCGGACAGGGTCCAATGAGCAGTTCTTC
TRBD1 | NA | TRBJ1-5 | TRBV28 | CASSSLAGGQPQHF | TGTGCCAGCAGTTCACTTGCAGGGGGCCAGCCCCAGCATTTT
NA | NA | TRBJ1-2 | TRBV18 | CASSLDSSYTF | TGTGCCAGCTCACTGGACAGTAGCTACACCTTC
NA | NA | TRBJ2-7 | TRBV28 | CASISASPAYEQYF | TGTGCCAGCATCTCTGCTAGTCCCGCCTACGAGCAGTACTTC
TRBD1 | NA | TRBJ2-7 | TRBV6-5 | CASRFTGGEQYF | TGTGCCAGCAGATTTACAGGGGGCGAGCAGTACTTC
TRBD2 | NA | TRBJ2-1 | TRBV11-2 | CASSRSGGSYNEQFF | TGTGCCAGCAGCCGTAGCGGGGGCTCCTACAATGAGCAGTTCTTC
NA | once | TRBJ2-7 | TRBV7-2 | CASSVGGTVTEQYF | TGTGCCAGCAGCGTAGGCGGGACTGTGACCGAGCAGTACTTC
TRBD2 | once | TRBJ2-1 | TRBV7-8 | CASSLGVSGSTFEQFF | TGTGCCAGCAGCTTAGGAGTTAGCGGGAGTACCTTTGAGCAGTTCTTC
TRBD2 | NA | TRBJ2-3 | TRBV5-1 | CASSLGTSGSPDTQYF | TGCGCCAGCAGCTTGGGGACTAGCGGGAGCCCAGATACGCAGTATTTT